The 9 T cell receptor beta chains in this list originate from one sample, sequenced in a study of a mutant IDH1 vaccine in newly diagnosed glioma. TCRdb's copy holds only in-frame clones and misses some; the assay was immunoSEQ multiplex PCR. The data hold 40,000 or so clones, with over 85% observed a single time. Sample time point: baseline, week 1 (first vaccination visit). Indicated treatment: pre-vaccination baseline after standard-of-care therapy. The specimen was PBMCs, collected from a glioma patient treated with radiotherapy, temozolomide or both. The receptor set was obtained from a man aged 18 to 30 with glioma.

This clone was detected once. The genes are TRBV20-1 and TRBJ1-1; no reliable D call. CDR1 and CDR2 from the germline V gene are DFQATT and SNEGSKA (reference sequence). The CDR3 sequence is 10 residues long. V lost 1 base to trimming and J lost 7 bases, with 4 bases between them. The CDR3 region has the DNA TGCAGTGCTAGAGTAAGTGAAGCTTTCTTT. It translates to CSARVSEAFF.

V gene TRBV7-9 combines with J gene TRBJ1-1; 7 bases fit TRBD1. The length of the CDR3 is 13 residues. Germline assignment: CDR1 SEHNR and CDR2 FQNEAQ (reference sequence). V shed 11 bases, J shed 1 base, and the junction held 7 bases outside the gene matches. CDR3 DNA: TGTGCCGGGGAGAGACAGGGGAACACTGAAGCTTTCTTT. Encoded protein: CAGERQGNTEAFF.

This clone occurred a few times. This chain joins TRBV30 and TRBJ1-1; no definite D call. This CDR3 spans 12 amino acids. The V and J ends lost 3 bases and 3 bases respectively, with 8 bases between them. CDR1 and CDR2 from the germline V gene are GTSNPN and SVGIG (reference sequence). CDR3 residues: CAWSYGHTEAFF. The CDR3 nucleotides read TGTGCCTGGAGCTACGGCCACACTGAAGCTTTCTTT.

Of note for this clone: One end of the junction is discordant with germline, which a read error may explain. V is TRBV7-2 and J is TRBJ2-3, with D uncertain. The CDR3 is made up of 16 amino acids. Germline CDR1 is SGHTA and CDR2 is FQGNSA. In DNA, the CDR3 is TGTGCCAGCAGTTTAGACCTGGGCTTAAGCTCAGATACGCAGTATTTT. Its translation is CASSLDLGLSSDTQYF.

In this sample, this clone turned up once. The V call is TRBV7-9, the J call TRBJ1-5, with D possibly TRBD1 on 5 matching bases. Germline V CDR1 and CDR2: SEHNR, FQNEAQ (reference sequence). V shed 7 bases and J shed 1 base, with 11 bases lying between them. The CDR3 runs 14 residues. CDR3 coding DNA: TGTGCCAGCACCCCGGGGGGGAGCAATCAGCCCCAGCATTTT. This translates into CASTPGGSNQPQHF.

The gene calls are TRBV5-1 and TRBJ1-3; weak D call: TRBD1 (6 bases). The CDR3 has 16 residues. Deletions cut 3 bases from V and 3 bases from J, with 16 bases between. Germline V gene sequence: CDR1 SGHRS, CDR2 YFSETQ. As DNA, the CDR3 is TGCGCCAGCAGCTGGGGGCAACAGCCTAGTGGAAACACCATATATTTT. Translation gives CASSWGQQPSGNTIYF.

This chain uses TRBV15 with TRBJ1-1, with D hard to call. Per germline, CDR1 LNHNV and CDR2 YYDKDF (reference sequence). Trimming pared 5 bases from V and 1 base from J, leaving 11 bases between. The CDR3 is made up of 14 amino acids. The CDR3 region has the DNA TGTGCCACCAGCCTAAGGAGACAGAACACTGAAGCTTTCTTT. It codes for CATSLRRQNTEAFF. The full variable domain, completed using reference TRBV15 and TRBJ1-1, is DAMVIQNPRYQVTQFGKPVTLSCSQTLNHNVMYWYQQKSSQAPKLLFHYYDKDFNNEADTPDNFQSRRPNTSFCFLDIRSPGLGDTAMYLCATSLRRQNTEAFFGQGTRLTVV.

The chain links TRBV15 to TRBJ2-7, with D maybe TRBD1 (5 bases). The CDR3 runs to 15 residues. The V gene lost 0 bases and the J gene lost 2 bases, with 11 bases spanning the gap. Germline loops: CDR1 LNHNV, CDR2 YYDKDF (reference sequence). The CDR3 DNA is TGTGCCACCAGCAGAGATCTAGGGGCTACCTACGAGCAGTACTTC. Amino acids: CATSRDLGATYEQYF.

The gene calls are TRBV4-3 and TRBJ2-5; TRBD2 aligns across 8 bases. The CDR3 contains 15 residues. After removal of 8 bases from V and 3 bases from J, the junction contained 11 bases not matched to a gene. CDR1 is LGHNA, CDR2 YSLEER, per germline. CDR3 coding DNA: TGCGCCAGCGCCGGGGGGGTGGGAGTCGAAGAGACCCAGTACTTC. It translates to CASAGGVGVEETQYF.